One sample yielded the 12 T cell receptor beta chains listed below, sequenced in a study of regulatory T cells in long-lasting Graves disease. Arm-PCR of CDR3 regions with iRepertoire HTBI primers generated TCR beta libraries. TCRdb re-called the multiplex PCR reads with MiXCR, one entry per CDR3 protein. The sample lists 600,000 to 800,000 distinct CDR3 sequences; 30% were seen once. Time point of the sample: persistent/refractory GD, antithyroid drugs over 5 years with positive TRAb. PBMCs were the source of the RNA used for TCR sequencing. Here the sequenced sample was peripheral blood mononuclear cells (PBMCs), taken when the disease was refractory, from a patient treated with antithyroid drugs. These receptors were obtained from a female donor with Graves disease.

This clonotype was seen repeatedly, ten times or more. The V and J genes are TRBV13 and TRBJ2-7, with 8 bases aligning to TRBD2. CDR1 is PRHDT, CDR2 FYEKMQ, per germline (reference sequence). CDR3 length equals 14 residues. With V trimmed by 5 bases and J by 3 bases, 6 bases remained unmatched. The CDR3 DNA sequence: TGTGCCAGCAGCCCCTCGGGACTAGTCTACGAGCAGTACTTC. As protein: CASSPSGLVYEQYF.

The chain has TRBV25-1 and TRBJ2-7; the D gene is possibly TRBD2 (5 bases). Trimming stripped 8 bases from V and 3 bases from J, with 11 bases between. The germline gives CDR1 MGHDK, CDR2 SYGVNS. The CDR3 is 12 residues long. The CDR3: CASAPGNYEQYF. The CDR3 bases are TGTGCCAGCGCCCCGGGAAACTACGAGCAGTACTTC.

In the case of this clonotype: This may be a read error: a much more frequent sequence differs by one nucleotide. The chain is built from TRBV27 and TRBJ2-1; 10 bases are shared with TRBD2. Germline CDR1 reads MNHEY; CDR2 reads SMNVEV (reference sequence). The CDR3 sequence is 15 residues long. DNA of the CDR3: TGTGTCAGCAGTCTGAGGCTAGCGGGAGCCAATGAGCAGTTCTTC. It is translated as CVSSLRLAGANEQFF.

This rearrangement joins TRBV6-4 to TRBJ2-1; the match to TRBD2 covers 10 bases. This CDR3 has 15 residues. V shed 8 bases, J shed 9 bases, and the junction held 13 bases outside the gene matches. Germline V gene sequence: CDR1 MRHNA, CDR2 SNTAGT. In DNA form, the CDR3 reads TGTGCCAGCCAGTACAGGCTAGCGGGAGCCAGTGAGCAGTTCTTC. Its translation: CASQYRLAGASEQFF.

V gene TRBV3-1 combines with J gene TRBJ2-7, with 7 bases fitting TRBD1. This CDR3 is 17 amino acids long. Trimming removed 1 base from V and 0 bases from J; junction bases left unmatched: 9. The germline gives CDR1 LGHDT, CDR2 YNNKEL (reference sequence). CDR3 bases: TGTGCCAGCAGCCAAGCCTTAGGGACAGAGAGCTCCTACGAGCAGTACTTC. Encoded protein: CASSQALGTESSYEQYF.

The chain has TRBV7-2 and TRBJ2-4; D gene uncertain. CDR3 length equals 15 residues. Trimming cost V 5 bases and J 7 bases, with 18 bases left between them. From germline, CDR1 is SGHTA and CDR2 FQGNSA. Here the CDR3 reads CASSDPDGAINIQYF. The CDR3 DNA sequence: TGTGCCAGCAGCGACCCGGACGGAGCTATTAACATTCAGTACTTC.

A few counts support this clonotype. The chain links TRBV11-2 to TRBJ2-7, with 11 bases identical to TRBD1. CDR1 and CDR2 from the germline V gene are SGHAT and FQNNGV. After removal of 5 bases from V and 4 bases from J, the junction contained 7 bases not matched to a gene. The CDR3 consists of 15 residues. In nucleotides, the CDR3 is TGTGCCAGCAGCCAGGGACAGGGGGTCTTTTACGAGCAGTACTTC. Its translation: CASSQGQGVFYEQYF.

This rearrangement joins TRBV19 to TRBJ2-7; 7 nucleotides line up with TRBD1. This CDR3 has 14 residues. Germline V gives CDR1 LNHDA, CDR2 SQIVND (reference sequence). Trimming at V came to 5 bases and at J to 7 bases, leaving 11 bases not matched to a gene. CDR3 sequence reads: CASSALTGPGEQYF. Here the CDR3 DNA reads TGTGCCAGTAGTGCCCTGACAGGGCCTGGGGAGCAGTACTTC. Full variable domain (missing parts from reference TRBV19 and TRBJ2-7): DGGITQSPKYLFRKEGQNVTLSCEQNLNHDAMYWYRQDPGQGLRLIYYSQIVNDFQKGDIAEGYSVSREKKESFPLTVTSAQKNPTAFYLCASSALTGPGEQYFGPGTRLTVT.

This sequence joins TRBV9 and TRBJ1-3; 8 nucleotides match TRBD1. J was trimmed by 0 bases and V by 3 bases; bases with no gene match: 11. Looked up from germline, CDR1 is SGDLS and CDR2 is YYNGEE. This CDR3 contains 18 residues. Here the CDR3 reads CASSAHRDRGPSGNTIYF. CDR3 nucleotide sequence: TGTGCCAGCAGCGCCCACCGAGACAGGGGCCCCTCTGGAAACACCATATATTTT. Complete variable domain (other parts from reference TRBV9 and TRBJ1-3): DSGVTQTPKHLITATGQRVTLRCSPRSGDLSVYWYQQSLDQGLQFLIQYYNGEERAKGNILERFSAQQFPDLHSELNLSSLELGDSALYFCASSAHRDRGPSGNTIYFGEGSWLTVV.

The chain joins TRBV3-1 to TRBJ2-7; D might be TRBD1 or TRBD2, each matching 5 bases. The CDR3 is 14 residues long. Germline V gene lookup returns CDR1 LGHDT and CDR2 YNNKEL (reference sequence). Trimming took off 3 bases at V and 5 bases at J, with 14 bases between the two ends. For the CDR3, the DNA is TGTGCCAGCAGCCACGGGACGTCCCCGGACGAGCAGTACTTC. Its translation is CASSHGTSPDEQYF.

This clonotype was seen more than once but under ten times. This chain links TRBV19 with TRBJ1-5; D is unclear. The CDR3 contains 15 residues. Between the trimmed V and J ends, which lost 6 bases and 0 bases, there was a span of 12 bases. Germline V gives CDR1 LNHDA, CDR2 SQIVND (reference sequence). CDR3 DNA: TGTGCCAGTAGCCTACTACACCATAGCAATCAGCCCCAGCATTTT. Protein: CASSLLHHSNQPQHF.

This clonotype was found a few times. The chain is built from TRBV12-3 or TRBV12-4 and TRBJ1-3, with 7 bases identical to TRBD1. The junction had 12 bases not matched to a gene; V was cut back by 5 bases and J by 8 bases. The CDR3 is made up of 15 amino acids. DNA for the CDR3: TGTGCCAGCAGTCCCGGGACAGAGGAGGGGCACACCATATATTTT. Amino acids: CASSPGTEEGHTIYF.